This T cell receptor (beta chain) emerged from a study of blood T cell repertoires in COVID-19. Across the study: Donors in the United States, Italy and Spain gave samples during acute or convalescent COVID-19. The cDNA or gDNA used as material had been derived from T cells, B-cell-depleted T cells, or PBMCs.

Looked up from germline, CDR1 is LNHDA and CDR2 is SQIVND (reference sequence). CDR3 length equals 15 residues. J lost 9 bases, V lost 3 bases, and 4 bases had no gene match. In the study's own analysis: Amplification of reference gene primers was used by the study to estimate nucleated cell counts. Produced via immunoSEQ multiplex PCR; TCRdb's table is partial and in-frame only. D and trimming were read from the DNA, whereas the V and J calls and clone size are those reported in that table. The sample shows about 75,000 clones, about 74% of them seen only once. J is TRBJ2-1 and V is TRBV19; TRBD2 matches 14 bases. The sequencing sample was made of peripheral blood. This receptor was identified in a human donor with acute or convalescent COVID-19. The donor label of this sample is uncertain. This CDR3 is CASSIGTSGSVEQFF. The CDR3 nucleotides read TGTGCCAGTAGTATCGGGACTAGCGGGAGTGTTGAGCAGTTCTTC.